Listed here are 21 T cell receptor beta chains from one sample, sequenced in a study of T cell responses to AZD1222 COVID-19 vaccine. Sequenced by immunoSEQ multiplex PCR; TCRdb stores in-frame clones only, minus some. The sample has some 170,000 clones; 85% to 95% are singletons. The starting material was peripheral blood, obtained on day 0 of AZD1222 vaccination. Every receptor here comes from an adult in good health.

This clone came up once. This rearrangement joins TRBV2 to TRBJ2-7; 11 bases are shared with TRBD2. The germline V gene has CDR1 SNHLY and CDR2 FYNNEI. The CDR3 consists of 15 residues. The V and J ends lost 6 bases and 2 bases, in that order; junction bases with no gene match: 6. The CDR3 loop is CASSGGGLAAYEQYF. The CDR3 nucleotides are TGTGCCAGCAGCGGGGGGGGACTAGCGGCCTACGAGCAGTACTTC. The variable domain in full, with the rest retrieved from reference TRBV2 and TRBJ2-7, is EPEVTQTPSHQVTQMGQEVILRCVPISNHLYFYWYRQILGQKVEFLVSFYNNEISEKSEIFDDQFSVERPDGSNFTLKIRSTKLEDSAMYFCASSGGGLAAYEQYFGPGTRLTVT.

This chain connects TRBV12-3 or TRBV12-4 to TRBJ1-4; D might be TRBD1 (5 bases). V was trimmed by 4 bases and J by 6 bases, leaving 9 bases between them. This CDR3 is 13 amino acids long. In DNA, the CDR3 is TGTGCCAGCAGTTCCCAGGGAGATGAAAAACTGTTTTTT. Translated: CASSSQGDEKLFF.

The genes are TRBV6-5 and TRBJ2-1; 13 bases match TRBD2. CDR3 length: 15 residues. Trimming cost V 6 bases and J 4 bases; bases outside gene matches: 3. Germline V gene data show CDR1 as MNHEY and CDR2 as SVGAGI. Here the CDR3 DNA reads TGTGCCAGCAGGATGACTAGCGGGAGGTACAATGAGCAGTTCTTC. As protein: CASRMTSGRYNEQFF.

This clone appeared a single time. The V call is TRBV27, the J call TRBJ1-4; TRBD1 might be the D (6 bases). The CDR3 covers 15 residues. Germline V gene data show CDR1 as MNHEY and CDR2 as SMNVEV (reference sequence). Trimming removed 2 bases from V and 7 bases from J, with 14 bases in between. The CDR3 here is CASSLIWGPSEKLFF. The CDR3 DNA is TGTGCCAGCAGTTTAATCTGGGGGCCTAGTGAAAAACTGTTTTTT.

This rearrangement joins TRBV19 to TRBJ1-2; 10 bases align to TRBD1. The junction had 6 bases not matched to a gene; V was cut back by 5 bases and J by 0 bases. CDR3 size: 16 residues. CDR1 LNHDA and CDR2 SQIVND come from the germline V gene (reference sequence). The DNA of the CDR3 is TGTGCCAGTAGTCCGGACAGGGGGGTACCTAACTATGGCTACACCTTC. Protein sequence: CASSPDRGVPNYGYTF. The full variable domain, its missing parts supplied by reference TRBV19 and TRBJ1-2, is DGGITQSPKYLFRKEGQNVTLSCEQNLNHDAMYWYRQDPGQGLRLIYYSQIVNDFQKGDIAEGYSVSREKKESFPLTVTSAQKNPTAFYLCASSPDRGVPNYGYTFGSGTRLTVV.

The chain carries TRBV12-5 and TRBJ1-5; 7 bases are a match to TRBD1. This CDR3 is built from 17 residues. The J segment lost 1 base and the V segment lost 1 base, leaving 7 bases of the junction unmatched. The V gene's germline CDR1 is LGHNT and CDR2 FRNRAP. The CDR3: CASGLDRGLQSNQPQHF. For the CDR3, the DNA is TGTGCTAGTGGTTTGGACAGGGGTCTTCAAAGCAATCAGCCCCAGCATTTT. The variable domain in full, with the rest retrieved from reference TRBV12-5 and TRBJ1-5, is DARVTQTPRHKVTEMGQEVTMRCQPILGHNTVFWYRQTMMQGLELLAYFRNRAPLDDSGMPKDRFSAEMPDATLATLKIQPSEPRDSAVYFCASGLDRGLQSNQPQHFGDGTRLSIL.

This chain links TRBV12-5 with TRBJ2-7; TRBD1 aligns across 9 bases. The CDR3 loop spans 18 amino acids. With V trimmed by 5 bases and J by 3 bases, 17 bases remained unmatched. The germline CDR1 and CDR2 sequences are LGHNT and FRNRAP. CDR3 protein: CASGPPGTGSLLNYEQYF. CDR3 nucleotides: TGTGCTAGTGGTCCTCCCGGGACAGGGTCCCTCCTGAACTACGAGCAGTACTTC.

This rearrangement joins TRBV3-1 (or the pseudogene TRBV3-2) to TRBJ1-1; no clear D gene. Germline-derived CDR1 and CDR2 are LGHDT and YNNKEL (reference sequence). Trimming took off 4 bases at V and 0 bases at J, with 6 bases between the two ends. CDR3 size: 13 residues. This CDR3 reads CASSLTLNTEAFF. DNA of the CDR3: TGTGCCAGCAGCCTGACGCTGAACACTGAAGCTTTCTTT.

The chain joins TRBV27 to TRBJ1-1, with a weak D call TRBD1 (5 bases). V lost 7 bases and J lost 2, with 23 bases in between. Germline V gene lookup returns CDR1 MNHEY and CDR2 SMNVEV (reference sequence). The CDR3 spans 17 residues. The CDR3 loop reads CASNPDGRDGFNTEAFF. CDR3 nucleotides: TGTGCCAGCAACCCTGATGGGAGGGACGGATTTAACACTGAAGCTTTCTTT.

The gene calls are TRBV11-2 and TRBJ2-4; weak D call: TRBD1 (5 bases). Trimming stripped 3 bases from V and 4 bases from J, with 7 bases between. Germline V gene sequence: CDR1 SGHAT, CDR2 FQNNGV. This CDR3 has 13 amino acids. This chain's CDR3 is CASSLGQKNIQYF. DNA for the CDR3: TGTGCCAGCAGCTTGGGGCAGAAAAACATTCAGTACTTC.

The chain joins TRBV30 to TRBJ1-2; D is uncertain. The germline V gene has CDR1 GTSNPN and CDR2 SVGIG (reference sequence). CDR3 size: 11 residues. V gave up 0 bases and J gave up 6 bases, with 5 bases separating them. The CDR3 protein is CAWSVGNGYTF. CDR3 coding DNA: TGTGCCTGGAGTGTTGGGAATGGCTACACCTTC.

The V and J genes are TRBV6-6 and TRBJ1-3; D ambiguous. V was clipped by 3 bases and J by 4 bases, with 10 bases between them. Germline V gene sequence: CDR1 MNHNY, CDR2 SVGAGI (reference sequence). The CDR3 runs to 14 residues. CDR3 in amino acids: CASSYRLEGNTIYF. The CDR3 bases are TGTGCCAGCAGTTATCGGCTGGAAGGAAACACCATATATTTT.

This chain joins TRBV7-2 and TRBJ2-7; D is possibly TRBD1 or TRBD2 (5 bases each). The CDR3 is 15 amino acids. CDR1 and CDR2 from the germline V gene are SGHTA and FQGNSA. V was cut by 3 bases and J by 0 bases, with 12 bases left in between. The CDR3 nucleotides read TGTGCCAGCAGCTTTAGGGACGGCAGCTCCTACGAGCAGTACTTC. This gives the protein CASSFRDGSSYEQYF.

This clone was recorded a few times. The chain joins TRBV11-2 to TRBJ2-1, with a weak D call TRBD1 (5 bases). CDR1 and CDR2 from the germline V gene are SGHAT and FQNNGV. This CDR3 comprises 17 residues. V was clipped by 0 bases and J by 3 bases, with 15 bases between them. CDR3 residues: CASSLDPPGSFYNEQFF. The CDR3 DNA is TGTGCCAGCAGCTTAGATCCCCCAGGGTCGTTCTACAATGAGCAGTTCTTC.

The chain uses TRBV24-1 and TRBJ2-7, with TRBD1 as a possible D gene (5 bases). V gave up 4 bases and J gave up 1 base, with 7 bases separating them. The germline gives CDR1 KGHDR, CDR2 SFDVKD. This CDR3 spans 13 amino acids. This CDR3 reads CATSEQDSYEQYF. CDR3 bases: TGTGCCACCAGTGAACAGGATTCCTACGAGCAGTACTTC.

This rearrangement joins TRBV9 to TRBJ2-7, with 10 bases matching TRBD2. After removal of 4 bases from V and 5 bases from J, the junction contained 6 bases not matched to a gene. The germline V gene encodes CDR1 SGDLS and CDR2 YYNGEE. The CDR3 is 14 amino acids. CDR3 protein: CASSPSGSADEQYF. Here the CDR3 DNA reads TGTGCCAGCAGCCCTAGCGGGAGCGCCGACGAGCAGTACTTC.

DNA of the CDR3: TGTGCCAGCAGCCCCCGGCAGGGTATGTCTATGGGCACTGAAGCTTTCTTT. Translated: CASSPRQGMSMGTEAFF. The chain uses TRBV4-2 and TRBJ1-1, with a weak D call TRBD1 (5 bases). Germline V lookup: CDR1 LGHNA, CDR2 YNFKEQ. CDR3 length equals 17 residues. The germline V and J ends were trimmed by 4 bases and 4 bases, with 22 bases remaining between them.

The chain uses TRBV6-5 and TRBJ2-7, with D possibly being TRBD2 (5 bases). V was shortened by 1 base and J by 3 bases, with 13 bases between the two germline ends. Germline lookup yields CDR1 MNHEY and CDR2 SVGAGI. The CDR3 extends over 15 amino acids. CDR3 bases: TGTGCCAGCAGTTACTTCCGGGGTCGAGACTACGAGCAGTACTTC. Its protein is CASSYFRGRDYEQYF.

The chain uses TRBV7-2 and TRBJ2-7; TRBD2 might be the D (5 bases). CDR3 length: 13 residues. Germline CDR1 and CDR2: SGHTA and FQGNSA. Between the trimmed V and J ends, which lost 4 bases and 6 bases, there was a span of 13 bases. The CDR3 DNA is TGTGCCAGCAGCTCTCGGGGTCGGGTCGAGCAGTACTTC. It translates to CASSSRGRVEQYF.

The chain is built from TRBV5-1 and TRBJ1-3, with D maybe TRBD1 (6 bases). Germline CDR1 and CDR2: SGHRS and YFSETQ. Trimming removed 3 bases at V and 0 bases at J, with 13 bases between. CDR3 length: 16 amino acids. The CDR3 region is CASSSDRLNSGNTIYF. The CDR3 nucleotides are TGCGCCAGCAGCTCAGACAGGTTAAACTCTGGAAACACCATATATTTT.

With respect to this clone: The same CDR3 is also encoded by other DNA sequences in this sample. The rearrangement uses TRBV18 and TRBJ1-5; 7 positions match TRBD1. The CDR3 consists of 14 residues. Per the germline V gene, CDR1 is KGHSH and CDR2 is LQKENI. J lost 3 bases, V lost 4 bases, and 3 bases had no gene match. The CDR3 DNA is TGTGCCAGCTCACTCGGGACAGTCAATCAGCCCCAGCATTTT. This encodes CASSLGTVNQPQHF.